This is a list of T cell receptor beta chains from one sample in a study of blood T cells in healthy people across ages. TCRdb re-called the 5' RACE reads through MiXCR, storing one row per CDR3 protein. The table lists over 950,000 distinct CDR3 sequences, roughly 50% of them singletons. The sample taken for sequencing was blood. These receptor sequences come from a woman aged 55-70 years in good health. The conserved cysteine and the conserved F or W are not part of the CDR3 here.

j_call v_call cdr3_aa
TRBJ2-3 TRBV29-1 SAGLAADTQY
TRBJ2-7 TRBV20-1 SARDDGRSYEQY
TRBJ2-7 TRBV13 ASSFWDGAYEQY
TRBJ2-7 TRBV15 ATSRGGRWGSEQY
TRBJ1-4 TRBV7-9 ASSLRRGEEKLF
TRBJ2-3 TRBV2 ASSRGHGSTDTQY
TRBJ2-5 TRBV6-2/TRBV6-3 ASSYSRREQY
- TRBV20-1 SARTGNYEQY
TRBJ1-2 TRBV27 ASRSGGGGYT
TRBJ2-5 TRBV7-2 ASSLGPGPKQETQY
TRBJ2-5 TRBV6-5 ASSYLGGGANEQY
TRBJ1-5 TRBV7-2 ASSRPESNQPQH
TRBJ2-1 TRBV4-2 ASSQDSRGQF
- TRBV4-2 ASSQDFPGAVDEQY
TRBJ2-7 TRBV28 ASSVSKPGPQSYEQY
TRBJ2-5 TRBV20-1 SAGLKGETQY
TRBJ1-1 TRBV7-2 ASSLTPERTEAF
TRBJ2-3 TRBV6-1 ASSEAGGLDTQY
TRBJ2-5 TRBV5-1 ASSRGTGAPQETQY
TRBJ2-3 TRBV10-3 AIQGLAGATDTQY
TRBJ1-2 TRBV3-1 ASSQDLTRTYGYT
TRBJ1-2 TRBV20-1 SAGSNYGYT
TRBJ2-3 TRBV9 ASSAQGQGAVDTQY
TRBJ2-3 TRBV27 ASSFILGGLAGNTQY